Given below is one T cell receptor (beta chain) in context. Antigen specificity is unknown. These data are taken from a study of cytomegalovirus exposure and HLA in healthy donors. The study, taken as a whole, reports: A prior analysis recorded that most TCR beta V segments were productive about 87% or about 30% of the time. Later analysis identified a missense DCLRE1C variant that was linked to TCR beta V- and J-gene trimming. TCR beta chains associated with HLA were, in a later analysis, more clonally expanded than equally common others.

PCR primers comprised 60 Vbeta and 13 Jbeta primers. Data came from immunoSEQ multiplex PCR; TCRdb stores just in-frame clones and leaves some out. In total, the table holds 130,000 or so clones. Trimming left V 6 bases short and J 0 bases short, with 11 bases between. The CDR3 spans 15 residues. The germline V gene encodes CDR1 MGHDK and CDR2 SYGVNS. Specimen: PBMCs. The chain has TRBV25-1 and TRBJ2-2; D gene unclear. The origin of this receptor is a woman between 35 and 50 years old in good health and CMV-seropositive. The CDR3 DNA is TGTGCCAGCAGGTCCAGGCTCGCGAACACCGGGGAGCTGTTTTTT. Amino acid sequence: CASRSRLANTGELFF.